Listed below are T cell receptor beta chains from one sample, sequenced in a study of a mutant IDH1 vaccine in newly diagnosed glioma. These receptors' antigens are unknown. Clones were sequenced by immunoSEQ multiplex PCR, and TCRdb holds only the in-frame ones, with some missing. The sample includes about 60,000 clones, around 84% of them seen just once. Sequencing used PBMCs, obtained from a glioma patient whose treatment included an IDH1 peptide vaccine. Every receptor here comes from a man aged 30-40 years with glioma. Both conserved end residues are trimmed from each CDR3. The order of the fields is V gene, clone size, CDR3 length, J gene, CDR3 protein. Rows may omit the clone size; those that give it use once, few, many or a size class.

v_call: TRBV5-4; clone_size: -; cdr3_length: 12; j_call: TRBJ1-6; cdr3_aa: ASSSEGQNSPLH
v_call: TRBV29-1; clone_size: -; cdr3_length: 12; j_call: TRBJ1-6; cdr3_aa: SASTGTANSPLH
v_call: TRBV4-2; clone_size: -; cdr3_length: 17; j_call: TRBJ2-2; cdr3_aa: ASSPRPPSGGGASGELF
v_call: TRBV30; clone_size: -; cdr3_length: 9; j_call: TRBJ1-2; cdr3_aa: AWSTLYGYT
v_call: TRBV19; clone_size: -; cdr3_length: 17; j_call: TRBJ1-5; cdr3_aa: ASSPWEGVGYSSNQPQH
v_call: TRBV7-9; clone_size: -; cdr3_length: 14; j_call: TRBJ1-2; cdr3_aa: ASSLVEGNRDYGYT
v_call: TRBV9; clone_size: once; cdr3_length: 14; j_call: TRBJ2-7; cdr3_aa: ASSVGPSGGAYEQY
v_call: TRBV15; clone_size: -; cdr3_length: 11; j_call: TRBJ2-5; cdr3_aa: ATSGPNRGEQY
v_call: TRBV30; clone_size: -; cdr3_length: 10; j_call: TRBJ2-7; cdr3_aa: AWSWSSYEQY
v_call: TRBV9; clone_size: few; cdr3_length: 11; j_call: TRBJ2-7; cdr3_aa: ASSGLTGYEQY
v_call: TRBV5-1; clone_size: -; cdr3_length: 13; j_call: TRBJ2-2; cdr3_aa: ASSFEGTNTGELF
v_call: TRBV5-1; clone_size: -; cdr3_length: 13; j_call: TRBJ1-1; cdr3_aa: ASSLAEGKGTEAF
v_call: TRBV7-9; clone_size: -; cdr3_length: 15; j_call: TRBJ2-1; cdr3_aa: ASRRNVRDRVIDEQF
v_call: TRBV7-9; clone_size: -; cdr3_length: 10; j_call: TRBJ2-7; cdr3_aa: ASAGGLYEQY
v_call: TRBV30; clone_size: few; cdr3_length: 11; j_call: TRBJ1-4; cdr3_aa: AWRQDFNEKLF
v_call: TRBV15; clone_size: once; cdr3_length: 10; j_call: TRBJ1-1; cdr3_aa: ATSDRGPEAF
v_call: TRBV6-4; clone_size: -; cdr3_length: 11; j_call: TRBJ1-1; cdr3_aa: ASETALNTEAF
v_call: TRBV27; clone_size: -; cdr3_length: 11; j_call: TRBJ2-3; cdr3_aa: ASSPYDTDTQY
v_call: TRBV28; clone_size: -; cdr3_length: 12; j_call: TRBJ2-7; cdr3_aa: ASSWDRDRDEQY
v_call: TRBV2; clone_size: -; cdr3_length: 14; j_call: TRBJ2-3; cdr3_aa: ASSEIGEAGTDTQY
v_call: TRBV19; clone_size: -; cdr3_length: 12; j_call: TRBJ1-2; cdr3_aa: ASRFPGHPYGYT
v_call: TRBV14; clone_size: -; cdr3_length: 15; j_call: TRBJ1-4; cdr3_aa: ASSQNRAGATNEKLF
v_call: TRBV28; clone_size: -; cdr3_length: 10; j_call: TRBJ2-7; cdr3_aa: ASRSGSYEQY
v_call: TRBV28; clone_size: -; cdr3_length: 9; j_call: TRBJ2-1; cdr3_aa: ASFSYNEQF
v_call: TRBV7-2; clone_size: -; cdr3_length: 13; j_call: TRBJ2-3; cdr3_aa: ASSLAVGLADTQY
v_call: TRBV18; clone_size: -; cdr3_length: 12; j_call: TRBJ2-1; cdr3_aa: ASSFDRGFNEQF
v_call: TRBV10-3; clone_size: -; cdr3_length: 12; j_call: TRBJ2-5; cdr3_aa: AIRGSGGQETQY
v_call: TRBV9; clone_size: -; cdr3_length: 12; j_call: TRBJ1-1; cdr3_aa: ASSVYEGITEAF
v_call: TRBV5-1; clone_size: -; cdr3_length: 13; j_call: TRBJ1-5; cdr3_aa: ASSLGAGGNQPQH
v_call: TRBV6-6; clone_size: -; cdr3_length: 13; j_call: TRBJ1-4; cdr3_aa: ASSYSGRPPEKLF
v_call: TRBV6-1; clone_size: -; cdr3_length: 12; j_call: TRBJ1-4; cdr3_aa: ASSVSATNEKLF
v_call: TRBV18; clone_size: -; cdr3_length: 10; j_call: TRBJ1-2; cdr3_aa: ASSPDSYGYT
v_call: TRBV6-5; clone_size: -; cdr3_length: 13; j_call: TRBJ2-7; cdr3_aa: ASRPQGALNYEQY
v_call: TRBV2; clone_size: few; cdr3_length: 12; j_call: TRBJ1-4; cdr3_aa: ASLRILGGEKLF
v_call: TRBV2; clone_size: -; cdr3_length: 12; j_call: TRBJ1-5; cdr3_aa: ASSESGPNQPQH
v_call: TRBV29-1; clone_size: -; cdr3_length: 12; j_call: TRBJ2-1; cdr3_aa: SGRGTGSYNEQF
v_call: TRBV21-1; clone_size: -; cdr3_length: 17; j_call: TRBJ1-4; cdr3_aa: ASSKLARDRVPLEEKLF
v_call: TRBV5-1; clone_size: -; cdr3_length: 15; j_call: TRBJ1-1; cdr3_aa: ASSSDTLGVMNTEAF
v_call: TRBV12-5; clone_size: -; cdr3_length: 11; j_call: TRBJ1-3; cdr3_aa: ASGFYLGNTIY
v_call: TRBV21-1; clone_size: -; cdr3_length: 13; j_call: TRBJ1-2; cdr3_aa: ASSKAGWDLYGYT
v_call: TRBV5-4; clone_size: once; cdr3_length: 11; j_call: TRBJ2-7; cdr3_aa: ASSLDRHYEQY